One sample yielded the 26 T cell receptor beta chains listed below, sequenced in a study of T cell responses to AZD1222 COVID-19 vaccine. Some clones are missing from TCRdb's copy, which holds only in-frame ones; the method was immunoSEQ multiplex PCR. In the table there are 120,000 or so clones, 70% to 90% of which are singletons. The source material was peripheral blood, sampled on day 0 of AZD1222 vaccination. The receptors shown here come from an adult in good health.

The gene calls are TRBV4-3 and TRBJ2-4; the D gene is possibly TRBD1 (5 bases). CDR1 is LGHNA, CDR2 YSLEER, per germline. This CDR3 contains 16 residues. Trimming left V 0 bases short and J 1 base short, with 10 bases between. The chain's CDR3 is CASSQDRAFAKNIQYF. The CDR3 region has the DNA TGCGCCAGCAGCCAAGACAGGGCTTTCGCCAAAAACATTCAGTACTTC.

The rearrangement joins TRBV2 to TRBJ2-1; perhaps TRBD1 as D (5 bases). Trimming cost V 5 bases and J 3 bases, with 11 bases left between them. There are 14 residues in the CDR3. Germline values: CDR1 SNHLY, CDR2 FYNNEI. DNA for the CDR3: TGTGCCAGCAGTCTGCAGACAGTCTACAATGAGCAGTTCTTC. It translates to CASSLQTVYNEQFF.

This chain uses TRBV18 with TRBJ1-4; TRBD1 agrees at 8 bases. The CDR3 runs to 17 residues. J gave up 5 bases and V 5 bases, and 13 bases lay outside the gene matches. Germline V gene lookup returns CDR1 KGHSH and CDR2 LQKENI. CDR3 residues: CASSKQPGQATNEKLFF. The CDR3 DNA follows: TGTGCCAGCTCAAAACAGCCGGGACAGGCGACAAATGAAAAACTGTTTTTT.

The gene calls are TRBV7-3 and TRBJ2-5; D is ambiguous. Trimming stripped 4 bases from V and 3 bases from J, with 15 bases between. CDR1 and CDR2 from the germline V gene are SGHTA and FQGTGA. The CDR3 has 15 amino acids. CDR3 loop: CASSSRNPAKETQYF. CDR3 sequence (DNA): TGTGCCAGCAGCTCCAGGAACCCCGCAAAAGAGACCCAGTACTTC.

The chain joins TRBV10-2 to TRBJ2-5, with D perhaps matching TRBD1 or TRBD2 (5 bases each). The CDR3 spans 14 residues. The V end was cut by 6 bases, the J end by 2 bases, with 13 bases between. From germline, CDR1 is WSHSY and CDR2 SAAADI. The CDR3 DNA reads TGCGCCAGCAGCGGGACCTACACACAAGAGACCCAGTACTTC. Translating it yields CASSGTYTQETQYF.

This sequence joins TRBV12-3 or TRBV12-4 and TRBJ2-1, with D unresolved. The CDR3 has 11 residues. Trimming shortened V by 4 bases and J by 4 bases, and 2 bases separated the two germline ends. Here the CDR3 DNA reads TGTGCCAGCAGTTGGTACAATGAGCAGTTCTTC. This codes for CASSWYNEQFF.

The CDR3 sequence: CASSLPGGAGTEAFF. CDR3 DNA: TGTGCCAGCAGCTTACCAGGGGGCGCGGGCACTGAAGCTTTCTTT. The V call is TRBV5-4, the J call TRBJ1-1, with TRBD1 matching 8 bases. Germline assignment: CDR1 SGHNT and CDR2 YYREEE (reference sequence). The CDR3 contains 15 residues. V was pared by 2 bases and J by 4 bases, with 7 bases of the junction left unmatched.

CDR3 nucleotides: TGTGCCAGCAGCCACAATGGGTATAGCGAGCAGTACTTC. This sequence encodes CASSHNGYSEQYF. The rearrangement joins TRBV14 to TRBJ2-7; D unclear. The CDR3 runs 13 residues. Deletions cut 3 bases from V and 6 bases from J, with 12 bases between. Per germline, CDR1 SGHDN and CDR2 FVKESK.

CDR3 loop: CASSFDRGEQYF. CDR3 coding DNA: TGTGCCAGCAGTTTTGACAGGGGCGAGCAGTACTTC. The gene calls are TRBV6-2 or TRBV6-3 and TRBJ2-7; TRBD1 agrees at 8 bases. The CDR3 is 12 amino acids. From germline, CDR1 is MNHEY and CDR2 SVGEGT. V lost 4 bases and J lost 6; bases outside the gene matches: 2.

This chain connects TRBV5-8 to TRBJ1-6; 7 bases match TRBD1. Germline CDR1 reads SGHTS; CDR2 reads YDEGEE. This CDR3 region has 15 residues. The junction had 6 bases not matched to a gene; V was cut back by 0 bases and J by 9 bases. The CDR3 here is CASSLATGTFSPLHF. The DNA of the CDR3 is TGTGCCAGCAGCTTGGCGACAGGGACTTTTTCACCCCTCCACTTT.

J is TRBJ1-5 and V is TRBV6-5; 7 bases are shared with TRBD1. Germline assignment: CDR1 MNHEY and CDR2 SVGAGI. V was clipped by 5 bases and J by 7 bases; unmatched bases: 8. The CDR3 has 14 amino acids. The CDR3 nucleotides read TGTGCCAGCAGTACGGGACAGCTGGGGCAGCCCCAGCATTTT. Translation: CASSTGQLGQPQHF.

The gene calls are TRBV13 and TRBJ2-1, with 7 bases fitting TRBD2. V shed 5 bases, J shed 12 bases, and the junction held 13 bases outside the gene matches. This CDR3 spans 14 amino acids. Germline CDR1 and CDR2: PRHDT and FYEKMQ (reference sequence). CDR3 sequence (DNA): TGTGCCAGCAGCCCAGCGGCTAGCGGTGGAGGGCAGTTCTTC. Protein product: CASSPAASGGGQFF.

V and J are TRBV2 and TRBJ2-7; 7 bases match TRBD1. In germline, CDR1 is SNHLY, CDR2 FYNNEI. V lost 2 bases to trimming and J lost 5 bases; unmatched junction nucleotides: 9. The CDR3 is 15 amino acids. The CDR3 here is CASSESRQGKNEQYF. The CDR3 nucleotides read TGTGCCAGCAGTGAAAGTCGACAGGGAAAGAACGAGCAGTACTTC.

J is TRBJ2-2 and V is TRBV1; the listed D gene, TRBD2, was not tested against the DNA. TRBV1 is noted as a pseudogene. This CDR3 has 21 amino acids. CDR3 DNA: TGCACCAGCAGCCAAGACAGTGGTGATAGCGGGGGGGCAGAAAACACCGGGGAGCTGTTTTTT. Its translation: CTSSQDSGDSGGAENTGELFF.

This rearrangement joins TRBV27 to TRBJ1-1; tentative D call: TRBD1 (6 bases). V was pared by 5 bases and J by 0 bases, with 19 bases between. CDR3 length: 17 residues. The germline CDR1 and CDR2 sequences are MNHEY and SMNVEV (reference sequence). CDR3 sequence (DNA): TGTGCCAGCAGTAAACTACAGGGCGCCCGCATGAACACTGAAGCTTTCTTT. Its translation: CASSKLQGARMNTEAFF.

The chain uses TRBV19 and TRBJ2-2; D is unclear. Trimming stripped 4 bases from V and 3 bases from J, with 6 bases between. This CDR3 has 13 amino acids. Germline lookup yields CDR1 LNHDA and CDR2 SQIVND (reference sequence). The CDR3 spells CASSTTYTGELFF. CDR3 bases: TGTGCCAGTAGTACGACTTACACCGGGGAGCTGTTTTTT.

DNA for the CDR3: TGCGCCAGCGGAGAACCTAGCACAGATACGCAGTATTTT. Its translation: CASGEPSTDTQYF. V usage is TRBV10-1 and J usage is TRBJ2-3; D remains unclear. The CDR3 spans 13 residues. In germline, CDR1 is WNHNN, CDR2 SYGVQD (reference sequence). Between the trimmed V and J ends, which lost 8 bases and 0 bases, there was a span of 9 bases.

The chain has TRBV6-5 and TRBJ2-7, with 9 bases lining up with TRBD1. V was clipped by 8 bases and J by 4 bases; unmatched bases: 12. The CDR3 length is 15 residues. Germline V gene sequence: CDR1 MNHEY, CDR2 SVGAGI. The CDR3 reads CASSFKPGQGYEQYF. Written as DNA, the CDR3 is TGTGCCAGCTCTTTTAAGCCGGGACAGGGTTACGAGCAGTACTTC.

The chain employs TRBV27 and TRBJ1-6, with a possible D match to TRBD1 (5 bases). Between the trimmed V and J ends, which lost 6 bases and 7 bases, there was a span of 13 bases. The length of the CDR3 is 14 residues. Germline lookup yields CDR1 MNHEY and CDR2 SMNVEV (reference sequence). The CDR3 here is CASRTDRSNSPLHF. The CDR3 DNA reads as TGTGCCAGCAGGACCGACAGATCCAATTCACCCCTCCACTTT.

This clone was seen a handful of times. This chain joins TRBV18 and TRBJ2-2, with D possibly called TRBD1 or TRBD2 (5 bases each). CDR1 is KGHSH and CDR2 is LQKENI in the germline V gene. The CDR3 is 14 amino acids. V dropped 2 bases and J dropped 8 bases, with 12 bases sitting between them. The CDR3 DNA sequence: TGTGCCAGCTCACCAAACGGGGCAAAGGGGGAGCTGTTTTTT. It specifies CASSPNGAKGELFF.

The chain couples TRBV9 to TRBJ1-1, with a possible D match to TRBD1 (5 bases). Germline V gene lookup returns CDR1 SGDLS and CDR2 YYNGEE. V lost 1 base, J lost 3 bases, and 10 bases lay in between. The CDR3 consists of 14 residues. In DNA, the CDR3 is TGTGCCAGCAGCGTAAGGGGTTTGGACACTGAAGCTTTCTTT. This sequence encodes CASSVRGLDTEAFF.

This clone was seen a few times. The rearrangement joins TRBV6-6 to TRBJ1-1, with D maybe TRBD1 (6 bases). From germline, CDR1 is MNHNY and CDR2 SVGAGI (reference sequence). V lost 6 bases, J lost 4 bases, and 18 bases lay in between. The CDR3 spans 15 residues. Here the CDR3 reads CASSPGGREATEAFF. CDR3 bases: TGTGCCAGCAGCCCGGGGGGCAGGGAGGCCACTGAAGCTTTCTTT.

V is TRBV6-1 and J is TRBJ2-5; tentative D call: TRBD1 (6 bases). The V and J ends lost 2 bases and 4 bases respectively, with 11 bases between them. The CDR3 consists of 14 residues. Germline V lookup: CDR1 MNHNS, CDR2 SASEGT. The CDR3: CASSEHGQRETQYF. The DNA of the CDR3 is TGTGCCAGCAGTGAACACGGACAGAGAGAGACCCAGTACTTC.

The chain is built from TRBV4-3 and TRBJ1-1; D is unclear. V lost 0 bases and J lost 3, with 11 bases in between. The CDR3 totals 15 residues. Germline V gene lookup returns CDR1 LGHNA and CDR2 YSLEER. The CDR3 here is CASSQEGRPDTEAFF. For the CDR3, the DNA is TGCGCCAGCAGCCAAGAGGGCAGGCCCGACACTGAAGCTTTCTTT.

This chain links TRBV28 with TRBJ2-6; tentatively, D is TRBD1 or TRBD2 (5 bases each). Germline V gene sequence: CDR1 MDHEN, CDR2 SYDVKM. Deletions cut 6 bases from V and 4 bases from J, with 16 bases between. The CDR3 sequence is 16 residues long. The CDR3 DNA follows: TGTGCCAGCAGCCAGCCGATCGGGGCCGGGGCCAACGTCCTGACTTTC. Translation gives CASSQPIGAGANVLTF.

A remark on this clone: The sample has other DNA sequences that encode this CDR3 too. The CDR3 nucleotides are TGCAGTGCTAGAGATTTAGGGGGCTACACCTTC. Its protein product is CSARDLGGYTF. The J gene is TRBJ1-2, the V gene TRBV20-1; D is ambiguous. Germline CDR1 and CDR2: DFQATT and SNEGSKA (reference sequence). Trimming removed 0 bases at V and 8 bases at J, with 7 bases between. CDR3 length: 11 amino acids.